Here is one T cell receptor beta chain with its context. Its target is unknown. The data were obtained in a study of early T cells in non-severe SARS-CoV-2 infection. About the research overall: Sequencing targeted bulk RNA from unsorted whole blood, leaving chains unpaired.

In germline, CDR1 is DFQATT, CDR2 SNEGSKA (reference sequence). CDR3 length: 14 amino acids. The V end was cut by 3 bases, the J end by 7 bases, with 16 bases between. Notes on the study in general: The study's VDJdb matching favored anti-spike CD8 responses and missed private and CD4 specificities.

Separate cDNA molecules each had unique molecular identifiers attached to them. TCRdb reprocessed the 5' RACE reads via MiXCR and lists one record per CDR3 protein. Among 50,000 to 70,000 distinct CDR3 sequences listed, 7.7% were seen once. Sequencing was carried out using whole blood. The sequence was collected from an adult who was a healthcare worker with PCR-confirmed SARS-CoV-2 infection or an uninfected control (not recorded which). The chain employs TRBV20-1 and TRBJ1-5; weak D call: TRBD1 (6 bases). The CDR3, as DNA: TGCAGTGCTAGGGACGGACAGTCTGGGCAGCCCCAGCATTTT. Amino acids: CSARDGQSGQPQHF.